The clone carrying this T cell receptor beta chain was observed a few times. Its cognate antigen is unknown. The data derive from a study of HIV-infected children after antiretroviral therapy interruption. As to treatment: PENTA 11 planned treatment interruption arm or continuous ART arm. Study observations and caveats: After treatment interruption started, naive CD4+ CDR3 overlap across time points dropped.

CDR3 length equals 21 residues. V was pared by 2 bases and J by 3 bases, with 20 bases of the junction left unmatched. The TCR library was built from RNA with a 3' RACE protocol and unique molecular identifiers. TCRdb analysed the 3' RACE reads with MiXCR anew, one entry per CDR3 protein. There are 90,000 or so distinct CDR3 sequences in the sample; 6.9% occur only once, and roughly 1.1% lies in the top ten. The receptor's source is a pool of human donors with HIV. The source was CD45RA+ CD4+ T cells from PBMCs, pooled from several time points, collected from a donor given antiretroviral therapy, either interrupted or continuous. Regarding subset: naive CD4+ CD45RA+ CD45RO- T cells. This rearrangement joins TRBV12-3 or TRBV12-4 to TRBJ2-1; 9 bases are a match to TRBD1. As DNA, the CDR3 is TGTGCCAGCAGTTTAATCGGACACGGGACAGGGCTTCAAGCCAGCTACAATGAGCAGTTCTTC. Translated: CASSLIGHGTGLQASYNEQFF.